The clone carrying this T cell receptor (beta chain) was seen a handful of times. This record comes from a study of blood T cell repertoires in COVID-19. Overall study: Spain, Italy and the United States supplied samples that represented acute and convalescent COVID-19.

Germline V gives CDR1 MGHDK, CDR2 SYGVNS. Trimming cost V 6 bases and J 2 bases; bases outside gene matches: 1. The CDR3 has 13 amino acids. As originally analysed: Reference gene primer amplification gave estimated nucleated cell counts. Method: immunoSEQ multiplex PCR; TCRdb's copy keeps in-frame clones and lacks some. V and J calls and clone size are copied from that table; D and trimming were computed from the DNA. This sample has just over 90,000 clones; approximately 76% occur once, and the top ten carry around 7%. The rearrangement links TRBV25-1 to TRBJ1-5; the match to TRBD1 covers 7 bases. This clonotype was sampled from a man aged 65 to 85 with acute or convalescent COVID-19. Input material: peripheral blood. DNA for the CDR3: TGTGCCAGCAGAGGACAGGGCAATCAGCCCCAGCATTTT. Translated, it gives CASRGQGNQPQHF.